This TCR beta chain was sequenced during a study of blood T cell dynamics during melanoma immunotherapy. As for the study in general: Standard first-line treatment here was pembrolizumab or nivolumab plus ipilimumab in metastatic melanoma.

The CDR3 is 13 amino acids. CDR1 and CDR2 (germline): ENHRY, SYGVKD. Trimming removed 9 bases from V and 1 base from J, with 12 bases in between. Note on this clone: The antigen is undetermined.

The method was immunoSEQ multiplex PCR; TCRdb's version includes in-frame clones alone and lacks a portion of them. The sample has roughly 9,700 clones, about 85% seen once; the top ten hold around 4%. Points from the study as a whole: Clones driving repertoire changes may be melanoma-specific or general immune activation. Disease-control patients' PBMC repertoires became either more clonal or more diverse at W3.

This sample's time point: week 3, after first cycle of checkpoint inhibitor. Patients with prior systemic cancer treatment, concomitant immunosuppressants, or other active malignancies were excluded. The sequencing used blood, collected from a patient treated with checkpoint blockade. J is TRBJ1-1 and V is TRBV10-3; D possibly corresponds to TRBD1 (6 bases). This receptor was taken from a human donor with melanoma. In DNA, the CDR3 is TGTGCCATATGGACAGAAGAGAACACTGAAGCTTTCTTT. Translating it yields CAIWTEENTEAFF.